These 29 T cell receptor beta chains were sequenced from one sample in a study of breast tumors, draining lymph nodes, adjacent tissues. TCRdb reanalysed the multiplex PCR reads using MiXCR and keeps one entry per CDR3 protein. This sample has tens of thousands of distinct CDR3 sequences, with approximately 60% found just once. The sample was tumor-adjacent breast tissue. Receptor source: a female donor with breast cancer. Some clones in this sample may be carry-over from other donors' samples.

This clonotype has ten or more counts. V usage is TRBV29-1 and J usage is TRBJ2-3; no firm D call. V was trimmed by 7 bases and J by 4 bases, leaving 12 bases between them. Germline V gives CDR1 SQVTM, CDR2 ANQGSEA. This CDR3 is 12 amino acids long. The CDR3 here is CSAAPVSDTQYF. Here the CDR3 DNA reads TGCAGCGCCGCTCCAGTATCAGATACGCAGTATTTT.

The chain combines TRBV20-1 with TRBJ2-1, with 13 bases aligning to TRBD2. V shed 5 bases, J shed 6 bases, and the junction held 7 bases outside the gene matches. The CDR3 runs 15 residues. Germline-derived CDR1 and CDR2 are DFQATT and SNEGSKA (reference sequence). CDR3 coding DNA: TGCAGTGCTGCACTAGCGGGAGGGAGTGGCAATGAGCAGTTCTTC. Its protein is CSAALAGGSGNEQFF.

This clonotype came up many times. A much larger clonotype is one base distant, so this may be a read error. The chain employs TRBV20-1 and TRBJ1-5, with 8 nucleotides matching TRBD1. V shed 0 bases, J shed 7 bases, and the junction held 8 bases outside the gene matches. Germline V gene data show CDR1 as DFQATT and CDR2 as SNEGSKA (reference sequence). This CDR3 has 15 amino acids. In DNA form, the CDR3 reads TGCAGTGCTAGAGACTCGGGACAGGAGACCCAGCCCCAGCATTTT. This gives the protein CSARDSGQETQPQHF.

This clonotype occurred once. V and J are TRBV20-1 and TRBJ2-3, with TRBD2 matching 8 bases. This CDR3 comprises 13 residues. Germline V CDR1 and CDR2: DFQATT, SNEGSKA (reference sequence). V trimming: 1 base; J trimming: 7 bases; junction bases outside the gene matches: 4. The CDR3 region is CSARGREGNTQYF. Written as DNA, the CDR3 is TGCAGTGCTAGAGGTCGGGAGGGAAATACGCAGTATTTT.

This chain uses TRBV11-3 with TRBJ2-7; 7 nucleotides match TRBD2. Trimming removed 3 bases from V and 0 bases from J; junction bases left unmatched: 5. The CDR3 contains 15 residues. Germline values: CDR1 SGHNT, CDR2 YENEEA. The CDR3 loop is CASSLGGSSSYEQYF. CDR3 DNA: TGTGCCAGCAGCTTGGGAGGGTCGAGCTCCTACGAGCAGTACTTC.

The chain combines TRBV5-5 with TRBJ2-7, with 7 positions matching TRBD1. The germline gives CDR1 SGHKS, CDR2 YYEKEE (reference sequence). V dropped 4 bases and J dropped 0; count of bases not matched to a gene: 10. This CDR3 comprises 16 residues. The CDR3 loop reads CASSPGTAARSYEQYF. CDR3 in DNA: TGTGCCAGCAGCCCCGGGACAGCGGCTCGCTCCTACGAGCAGTACTTC.

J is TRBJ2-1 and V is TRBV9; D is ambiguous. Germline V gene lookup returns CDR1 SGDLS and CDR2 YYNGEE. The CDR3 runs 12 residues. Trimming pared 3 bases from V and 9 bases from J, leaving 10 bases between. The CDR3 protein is CASSELLGEQFF. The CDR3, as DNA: TGTGCCAGCAGCGAGCTGTTAGGTGAGCAGTTCTTC.

The CDR3 protein is CASSAAWTSNQPQHF. In DNA form, the CDR3 reads TGTGCCAGCAGTGCCGCGTGGACTAGCAATCAGCCCCAGCATTTT. The V and J genes are TRBV2 and TRBJ1-5; no clear D. Germline values: CDR1 SNHLY, CDR2 FYNNEI. The CDR3 contains 15 residues. The V gene lost 4 bases and the J gene lost 0 bases, with 10 bases spanning the gap.

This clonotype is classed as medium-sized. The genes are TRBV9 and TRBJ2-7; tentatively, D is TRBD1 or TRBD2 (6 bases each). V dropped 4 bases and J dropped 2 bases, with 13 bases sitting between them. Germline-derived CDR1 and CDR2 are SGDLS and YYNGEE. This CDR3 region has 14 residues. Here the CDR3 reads CASSSEGGTYEQYF. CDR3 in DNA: TGTGCCAGCAGCTCGGAAGGGGGGACCTACGAGCAGTACTTC. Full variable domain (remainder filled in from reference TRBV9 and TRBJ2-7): DSGVTQTPKHLITATGQRVTLRCSPRSGDLSVYWYQQSLDQGLQFLIQYYNGEERAKGNILERFSAQQFPDLHSELNLSSLELGDSALYFCASSSEGGTYEQYFGPGTRLTVT.

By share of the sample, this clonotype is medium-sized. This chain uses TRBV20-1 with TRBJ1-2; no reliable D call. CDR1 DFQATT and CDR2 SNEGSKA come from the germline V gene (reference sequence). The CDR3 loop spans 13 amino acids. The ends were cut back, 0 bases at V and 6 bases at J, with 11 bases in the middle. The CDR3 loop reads CSARDRNLDGYTF. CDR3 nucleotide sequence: TGCAGTGCTAGAGATAGGAACCTCGATGGCTACACCTTC.

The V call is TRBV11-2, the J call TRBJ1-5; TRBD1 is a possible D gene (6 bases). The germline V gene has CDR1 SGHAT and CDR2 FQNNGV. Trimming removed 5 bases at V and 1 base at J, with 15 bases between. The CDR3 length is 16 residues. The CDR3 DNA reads TGTGCCAGCAGCGAGGGGGGTCTGGGAAGCAATCAGCCCCAGCATTTT. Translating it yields CASSEGGLGSNQPQHF. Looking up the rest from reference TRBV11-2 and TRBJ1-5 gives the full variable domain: EAGVAQSPRYKIIEKRQSVAFWCNPISGHATLYWYQQILGQGPKLLIQFQNNGVVDDSQLPKDRFSAERLKGVDSTLKIQPAKLEDSAVYLCASSEGGLGSNQPQHFGDGTRLSIL.

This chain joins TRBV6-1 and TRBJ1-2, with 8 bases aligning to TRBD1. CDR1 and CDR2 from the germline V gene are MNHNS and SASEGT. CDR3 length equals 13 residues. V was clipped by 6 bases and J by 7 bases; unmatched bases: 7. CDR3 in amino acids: CASRGETGAGYTF. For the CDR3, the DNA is TGTGCCAGCAGAGGGGAGACAGGGGCTGGCTACACCTTC.

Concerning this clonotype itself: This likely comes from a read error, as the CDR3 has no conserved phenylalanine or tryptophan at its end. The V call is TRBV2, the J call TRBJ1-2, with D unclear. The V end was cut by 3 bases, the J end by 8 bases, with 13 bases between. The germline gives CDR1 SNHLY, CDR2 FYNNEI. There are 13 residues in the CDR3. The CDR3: CASSDLATYGYTI. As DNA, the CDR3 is TGTGCCAGCAGTGATCTGGCTACATACGGCTACACCATC.

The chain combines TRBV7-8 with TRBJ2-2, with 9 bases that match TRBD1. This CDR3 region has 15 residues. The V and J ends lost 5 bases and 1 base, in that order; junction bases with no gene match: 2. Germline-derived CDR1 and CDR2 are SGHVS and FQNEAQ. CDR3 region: CASSGGQGNTGELFF. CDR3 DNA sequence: TGTGCCAGCAGCGGGGGACAGGGGAACACCGGGGAGCTGTTTTTT.

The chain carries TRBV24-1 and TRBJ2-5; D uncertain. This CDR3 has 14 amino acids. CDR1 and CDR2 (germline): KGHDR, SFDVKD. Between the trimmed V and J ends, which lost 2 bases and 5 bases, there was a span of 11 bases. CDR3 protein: CATSDSGRTETQYF. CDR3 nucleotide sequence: TGTGCCACCAGTGATTCTGGTAGGACGGAGACCCAGTACTTC.

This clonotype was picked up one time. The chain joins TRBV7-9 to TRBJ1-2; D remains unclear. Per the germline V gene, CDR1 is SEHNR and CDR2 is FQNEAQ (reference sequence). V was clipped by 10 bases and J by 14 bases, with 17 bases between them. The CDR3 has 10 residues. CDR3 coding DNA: TGTGCCACCGACTTTATGGCACCTACCTTC. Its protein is CATDFMAPTF.

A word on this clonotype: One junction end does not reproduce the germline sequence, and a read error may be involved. Here the CDR3 DNA reads TGCGCCAGCAGCCCCCAGGATAGCAATCAGCCCCAGCATTTT. Its translation is CASSPQDSNQPQHF. The rearrangement uses TRBV7-8 and TRBJ1-5; D not certain. The germline V gene encodes CDR1 SGHVS and CDR2 FQNEAQ. The CDR3 contains 14 residues.

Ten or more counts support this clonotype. DNA of the CDR3: TGTGCCGCGTGGGCAGCTAGCAATCAGCCCCAGCATTTT. Translation gives CAAWAASNQPQHF. The chain couples TRBV28 to TRBJ1-5; no reliable D call. Trimming took off 11 bases at V and 0 bases at J, with 11 bases between the two ends. This CDR3 has 13 amino acids. Germline V lookup: CDR1 MDHEN, CDR2 SYDVKM.

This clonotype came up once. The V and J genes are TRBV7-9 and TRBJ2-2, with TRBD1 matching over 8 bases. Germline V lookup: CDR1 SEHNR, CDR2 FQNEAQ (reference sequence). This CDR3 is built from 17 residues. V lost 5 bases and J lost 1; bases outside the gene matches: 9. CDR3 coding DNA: TGTGCCAGCAGCCGAAACCAGGGGGCAGAGAACACCGGGGAGCTGTTTTTT. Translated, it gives CASSRNQGAENTGELFF.

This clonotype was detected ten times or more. CDR3: CSVSAGSIEAFF. The CDR3 DNA reads TGCAGCGTGAGCGCAGGAAGCATTGAAGCTTTCTTT. The V and J genes are TRBV29-1 and TRBJ1-1; D unclear. CDR3 size: 12 residues. Trimming took 6 bases from V and 7 from J, leaving 15 bases between them. Looked up from germline, CDR1 is SQVTM and CDR2 is ANQGSEA.

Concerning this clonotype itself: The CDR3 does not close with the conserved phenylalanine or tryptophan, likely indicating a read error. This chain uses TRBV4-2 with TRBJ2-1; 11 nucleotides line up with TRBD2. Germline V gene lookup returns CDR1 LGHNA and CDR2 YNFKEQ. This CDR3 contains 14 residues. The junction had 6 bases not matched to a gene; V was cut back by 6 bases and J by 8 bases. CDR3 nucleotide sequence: TGTGCCAGCAGACCACTAGCGGGGGAACATGAGCAGTTCCTC. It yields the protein CASRPLAGEHEQFL.

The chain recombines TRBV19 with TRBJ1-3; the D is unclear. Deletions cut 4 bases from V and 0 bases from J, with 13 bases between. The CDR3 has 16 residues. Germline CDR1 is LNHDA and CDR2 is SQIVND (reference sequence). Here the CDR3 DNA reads TGTGCCAGTAGTACCGTGGCAGGCCTCTCTGGAAACACCATATATTTT. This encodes CASSTVAGLSGNTIYF.

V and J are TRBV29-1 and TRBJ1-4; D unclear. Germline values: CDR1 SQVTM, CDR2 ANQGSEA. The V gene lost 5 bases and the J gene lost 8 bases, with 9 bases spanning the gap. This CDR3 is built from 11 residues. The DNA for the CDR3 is TGCAGCGTTATCGGAGGCGAAAAACTGTTTTTT. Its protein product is CSVIGGEKLFF.

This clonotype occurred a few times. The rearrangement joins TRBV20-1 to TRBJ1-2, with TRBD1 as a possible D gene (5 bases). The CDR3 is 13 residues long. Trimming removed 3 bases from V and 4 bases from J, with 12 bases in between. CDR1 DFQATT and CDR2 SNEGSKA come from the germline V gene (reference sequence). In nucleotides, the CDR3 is TGCAGTGCTAGTACGGGGGGATCCTATGGCTACACCTTC. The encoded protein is CSASTGGSYGYTF.

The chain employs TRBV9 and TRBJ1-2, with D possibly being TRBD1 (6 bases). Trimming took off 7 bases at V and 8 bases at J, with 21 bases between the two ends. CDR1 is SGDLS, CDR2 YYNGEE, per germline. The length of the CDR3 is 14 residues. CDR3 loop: CASGSPGGAGGYTF. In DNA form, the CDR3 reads TGTGCCAGCGGCTCCCCCGGGGGCGCGGGCGGCTACACCTTC.

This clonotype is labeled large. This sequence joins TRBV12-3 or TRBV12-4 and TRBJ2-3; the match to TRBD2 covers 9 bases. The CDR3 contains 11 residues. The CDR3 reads CALRAGGSQYF. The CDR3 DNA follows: TGTGCACTCCGAGCGGGGGGTTCGCAGTATTTT.

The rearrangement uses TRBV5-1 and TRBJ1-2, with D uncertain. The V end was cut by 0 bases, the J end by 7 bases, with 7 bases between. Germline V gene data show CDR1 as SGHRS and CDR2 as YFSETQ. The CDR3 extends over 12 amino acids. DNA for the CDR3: TGCGCCAGCAGCTTGGGGATGGGTGGCTACACCTTC. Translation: CASSLGMGGYTF.

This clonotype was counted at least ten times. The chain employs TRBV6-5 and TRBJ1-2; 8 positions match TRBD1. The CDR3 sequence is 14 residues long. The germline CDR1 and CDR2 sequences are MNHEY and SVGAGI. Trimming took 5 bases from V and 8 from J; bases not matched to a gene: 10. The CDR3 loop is CASSHGGQAGGYTF. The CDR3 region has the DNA TGTGCCAGCAGTCACGGGGGACAGGCGGGAGGCTACACCTTC.

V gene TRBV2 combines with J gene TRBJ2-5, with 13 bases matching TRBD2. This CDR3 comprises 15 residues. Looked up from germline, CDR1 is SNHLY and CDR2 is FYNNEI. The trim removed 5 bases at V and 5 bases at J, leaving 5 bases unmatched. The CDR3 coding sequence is TGTGCCAGCAGTAGGACTAGCGGGAGATTTGAGACCCAGTACTTC. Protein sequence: CASSRTSGRFETQYF. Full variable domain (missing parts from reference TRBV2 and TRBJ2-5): EPEVTQTPSHQVTQMGQEVILRCVPISNHLYFYWYRQILGQKVEFLVSFYNNEISEKSEIFDDQFSVERPDGSNFTLKIRSTKLEDSAMYFCASSRTSGRFETQYFGPGTRLLVL.